The clone carrying this T cell receptor beta chain was detected a few times. Its antigen is not identified. The data stem from a study of read filtering for tumor transcriptome and immune sequencing. Across the study: Whole-transcriptome libraries were prepared after DNase treatment.

The CDR3 has 15 amino acids. Looked up from germline, CDR1 is MNHEY and CDR2 is SMNVEV (reference sequence). The V end lost 3 bases, the J end lost 0 bases, and 6 bases lay between the germline ends. This library used about 360 ng RNA and molecular barcoded adaptors spanning alpha/delta and beta/gamma chains. TCRdb reanalysed the reads using MiXCR and keeps one entry per CDR3 protein. Here the sample spans under 150,000 distinct CDR3 sequences, under 15% being singletons. Notes on the study in general: Correlation between methods rose after single-read clonotypes were removed.

The specimen was a population of CD138-negative cells sorted from bone marrow. This TCR was recovered from a donor at least 40 years old with multiple myeloma. The J gene is TRBJ2-6, the V gene TRBV27; D unresolved. The CDR3 region is CASSFGFSGANVLTF. The CDR3 coding sequence is TGTGCCAGCAGTTTTGGGTTCTCTGGGGCCAACGTCCTGACTTTC.